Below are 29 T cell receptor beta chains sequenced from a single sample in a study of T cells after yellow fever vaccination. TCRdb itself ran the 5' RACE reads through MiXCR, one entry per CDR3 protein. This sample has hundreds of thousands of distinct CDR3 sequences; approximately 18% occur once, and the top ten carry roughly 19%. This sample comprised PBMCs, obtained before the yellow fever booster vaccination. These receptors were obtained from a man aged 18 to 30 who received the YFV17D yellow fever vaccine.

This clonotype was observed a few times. The CDR3 loop reads CASSLEGEQGYTF. The CDR3 DNA reads TGCGCCAGCAGCTTGGAGGGAGAGCAAGGCTACACCTTC. The chain employs TRBV5-1 and TRBJ1-2, with D hard to call. The CDR3 sequence is 13 residues long. Germline V lookup: CDR1 SGHRS, CDR2 YFSETQ. V lost 0 bases and J lost 8, with 11 bases in between.

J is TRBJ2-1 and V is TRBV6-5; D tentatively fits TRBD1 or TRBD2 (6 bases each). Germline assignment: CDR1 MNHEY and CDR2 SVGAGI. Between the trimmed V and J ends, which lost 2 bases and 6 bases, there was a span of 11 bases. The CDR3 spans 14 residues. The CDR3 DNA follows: TGTGCCAGCAGTTACGCCGGGGGCGGCAATGAGCAGTTCTTC. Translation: CASSYAGGGNEQFF.

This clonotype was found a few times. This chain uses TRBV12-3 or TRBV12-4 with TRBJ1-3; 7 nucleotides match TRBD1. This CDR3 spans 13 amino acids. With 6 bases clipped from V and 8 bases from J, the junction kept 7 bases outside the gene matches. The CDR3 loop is CASRLQGSDTIYF. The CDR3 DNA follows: TGTGCCAGCAGACTACAGGGGTCAGACACCATATATTTT.

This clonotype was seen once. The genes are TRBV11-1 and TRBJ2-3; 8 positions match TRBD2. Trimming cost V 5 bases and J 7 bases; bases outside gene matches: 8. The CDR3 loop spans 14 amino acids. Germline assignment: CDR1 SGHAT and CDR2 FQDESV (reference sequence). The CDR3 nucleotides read TGTGCCAGCAGCGAGCGGGGGAGTATTAATACGCAGTATTTT. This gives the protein CASSERGSINTQYF.

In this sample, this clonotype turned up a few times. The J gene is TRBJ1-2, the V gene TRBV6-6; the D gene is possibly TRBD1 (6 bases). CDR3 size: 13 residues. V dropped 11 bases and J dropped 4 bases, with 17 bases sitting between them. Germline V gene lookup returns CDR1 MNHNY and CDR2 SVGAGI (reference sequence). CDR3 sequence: CAGEQGQGYGYTF. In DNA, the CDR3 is TGTGCCGGGGAACAGGGACAAGGCTATGGCTACACCTTC.

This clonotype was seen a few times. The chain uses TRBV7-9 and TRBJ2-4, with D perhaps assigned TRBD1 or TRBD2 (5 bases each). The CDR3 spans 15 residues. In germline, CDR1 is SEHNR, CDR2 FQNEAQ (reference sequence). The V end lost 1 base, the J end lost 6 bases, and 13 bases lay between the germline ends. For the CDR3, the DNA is TGTGCCAGCAGCTTAGGTTGGCAGGGAGCAAACATTCAGTACTTC. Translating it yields CASSLGWQGANIQYF.

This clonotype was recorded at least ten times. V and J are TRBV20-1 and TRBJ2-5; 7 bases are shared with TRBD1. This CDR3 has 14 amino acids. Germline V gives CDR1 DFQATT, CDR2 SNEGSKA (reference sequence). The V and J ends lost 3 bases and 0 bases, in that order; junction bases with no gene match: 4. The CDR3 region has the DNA TGCAGTGCTAGGCCCGGGACAGACCAAGAGACCCAGTACTTC. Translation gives CSARPGTDQETQYF.

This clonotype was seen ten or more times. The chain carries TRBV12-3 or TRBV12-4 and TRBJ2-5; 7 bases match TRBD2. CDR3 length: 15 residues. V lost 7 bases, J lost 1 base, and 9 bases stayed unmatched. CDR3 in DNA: TGTGCCAGCAACCGCGGGGGTCCGGGCCAAGAGACCCAGTACTTC. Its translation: CASNRGGPGQETQYF.

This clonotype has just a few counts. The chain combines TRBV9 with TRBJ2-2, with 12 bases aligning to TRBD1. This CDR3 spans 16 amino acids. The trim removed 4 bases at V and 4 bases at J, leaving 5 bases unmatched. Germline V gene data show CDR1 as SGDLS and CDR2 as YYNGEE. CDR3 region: CASSKGTGGLTGELFF. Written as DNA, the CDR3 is TGTGCCAGCAGCAAGGGGACAGGGGGCCTCACCGGGGAGCTGTTTTTT.

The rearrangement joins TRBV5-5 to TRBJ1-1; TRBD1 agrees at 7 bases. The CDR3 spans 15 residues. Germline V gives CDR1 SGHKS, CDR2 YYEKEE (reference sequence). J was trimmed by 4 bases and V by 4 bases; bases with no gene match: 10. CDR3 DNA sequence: TGTGCCAGCAGCGGACTACAGGGGATGGGCACTGAAGCTTTCTTT. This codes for CASSGLQGMGTEAFF.

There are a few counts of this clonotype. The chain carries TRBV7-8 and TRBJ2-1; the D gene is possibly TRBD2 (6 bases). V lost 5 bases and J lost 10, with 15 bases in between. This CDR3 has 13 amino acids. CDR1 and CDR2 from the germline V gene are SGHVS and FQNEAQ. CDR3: CASSGDFSTEQFF. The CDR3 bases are TGTGCCAGCAGCGGGGACTTTTCGACGGAGCAGTTCTTC.

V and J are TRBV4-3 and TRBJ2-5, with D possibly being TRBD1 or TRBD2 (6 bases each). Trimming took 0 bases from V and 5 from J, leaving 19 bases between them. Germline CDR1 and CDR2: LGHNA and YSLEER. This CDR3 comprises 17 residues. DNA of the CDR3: TGCGCCAGCAGCCAAGAGGTTTCGAGGGGGGACGACGAGACCCAGTACTTC. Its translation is CASSQEVSRGDDETQYF.

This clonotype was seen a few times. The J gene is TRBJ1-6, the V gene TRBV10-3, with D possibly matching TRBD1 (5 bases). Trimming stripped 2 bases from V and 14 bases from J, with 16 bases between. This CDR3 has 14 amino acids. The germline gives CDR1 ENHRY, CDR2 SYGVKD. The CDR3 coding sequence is TGTGCCATCAGTGAGGGGGACGGCTGGGGGGCCCTCCACTTT. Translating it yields CAISEGDGWGALHF.

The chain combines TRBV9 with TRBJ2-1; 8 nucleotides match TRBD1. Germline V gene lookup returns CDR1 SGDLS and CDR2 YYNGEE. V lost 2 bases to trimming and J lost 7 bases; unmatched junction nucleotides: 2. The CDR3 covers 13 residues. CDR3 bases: TGTGCCAGCAGCGTCCACAGGGGGAATGAGCAGTTCTTC. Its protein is CASSVHRGNEQFF.

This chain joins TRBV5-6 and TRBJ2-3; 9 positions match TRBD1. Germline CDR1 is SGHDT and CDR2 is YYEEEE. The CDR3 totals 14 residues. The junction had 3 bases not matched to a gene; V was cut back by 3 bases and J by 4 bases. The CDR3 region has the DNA TGTGCCAGCAGCTGGGACAGGGTGGCAGATACGCAGTATTTT. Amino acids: CASSWDRVADTQYF.

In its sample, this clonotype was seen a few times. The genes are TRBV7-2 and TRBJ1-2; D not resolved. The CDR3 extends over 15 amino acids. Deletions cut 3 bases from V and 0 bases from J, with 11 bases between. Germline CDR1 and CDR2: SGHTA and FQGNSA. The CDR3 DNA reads TGTGCCAGCAGCTTGGATTCCGGAGCTAACTATGGCTACACCTTC. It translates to CASSLDSGANYGYTF.

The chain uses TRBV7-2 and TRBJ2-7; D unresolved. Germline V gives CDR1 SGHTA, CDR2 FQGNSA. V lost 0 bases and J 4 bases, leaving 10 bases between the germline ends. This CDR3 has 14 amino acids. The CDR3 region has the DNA TGTGCCAGCAGCTTAGCGACACTGAGGTACGAGCAGTACTTC. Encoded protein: CASSLATLRYEQYF.

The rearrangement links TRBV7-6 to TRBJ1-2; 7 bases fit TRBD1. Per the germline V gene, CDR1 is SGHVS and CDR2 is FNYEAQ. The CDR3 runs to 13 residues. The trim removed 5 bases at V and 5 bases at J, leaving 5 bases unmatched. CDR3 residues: CASSMGQQYGYTF. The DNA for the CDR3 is TGTGCCAGCAGCATGGGACAGCAGTATGGCTACACCTTC.

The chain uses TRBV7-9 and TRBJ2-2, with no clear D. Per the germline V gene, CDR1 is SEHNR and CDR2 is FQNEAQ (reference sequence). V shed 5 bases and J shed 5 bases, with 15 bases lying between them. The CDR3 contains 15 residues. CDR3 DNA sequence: TGTGCCAGCAGCCCCCGCCGTGCGTTGACCGGGGAGCTGTTTTTT. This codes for CASSPRRALTGELFF. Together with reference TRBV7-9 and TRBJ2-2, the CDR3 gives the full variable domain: DTGVSQNPRHKITKRGQNVTFRCDPISEHNRLYWYRQTLGQGPEFLTYFQNEAQLEKSRLLSDRFSAERPKGSFSTLEIQRTEQGDSAMYLCASSPRRALTGELFFGEGSRLTVL.

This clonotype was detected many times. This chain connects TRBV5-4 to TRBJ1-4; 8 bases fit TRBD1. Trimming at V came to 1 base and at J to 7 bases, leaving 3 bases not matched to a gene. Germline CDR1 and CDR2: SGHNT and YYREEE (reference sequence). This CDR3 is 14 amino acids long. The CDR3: CASSLQGAVEKLFF. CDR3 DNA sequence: TGTGCCAGCAGCTTGCAGGGGGCGGTTGAAAAACTGTTTTTT.

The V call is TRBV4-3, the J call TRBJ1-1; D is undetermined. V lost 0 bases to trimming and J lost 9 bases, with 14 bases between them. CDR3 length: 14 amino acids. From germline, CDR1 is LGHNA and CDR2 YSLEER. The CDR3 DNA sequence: TGCGCCAGCAGCCAAGATCATTTTGGGTTTAAAGCTTTCTTT. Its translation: CASSQDHFGFKAFF.

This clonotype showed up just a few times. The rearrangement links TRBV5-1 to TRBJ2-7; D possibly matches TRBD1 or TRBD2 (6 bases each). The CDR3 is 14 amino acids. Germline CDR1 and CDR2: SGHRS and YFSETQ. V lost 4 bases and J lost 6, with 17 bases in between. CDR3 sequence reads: CASSPSRGDSEQYV. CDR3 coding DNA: TGCGCCAGCAGCCCCTCTAGGGGGGACTCCGAGCAGTACGTC.

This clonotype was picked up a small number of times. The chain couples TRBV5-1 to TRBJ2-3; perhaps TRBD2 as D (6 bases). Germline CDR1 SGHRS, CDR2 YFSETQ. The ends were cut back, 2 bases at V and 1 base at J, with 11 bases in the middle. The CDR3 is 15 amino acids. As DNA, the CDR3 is TGCGCCAGCAGCTTAGTTTCTAGCGGCACAGATACGCAGTATTTT. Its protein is CASSLVSSGTDTQYF.

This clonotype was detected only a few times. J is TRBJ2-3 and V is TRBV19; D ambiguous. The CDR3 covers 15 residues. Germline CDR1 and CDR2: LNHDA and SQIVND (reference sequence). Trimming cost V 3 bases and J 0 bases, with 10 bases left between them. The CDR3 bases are TGTGCCAGTAGTATCCAGGCGACTAGCACAGATACGCAGTATTTT. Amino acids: CASSIQATSTDTQYF.

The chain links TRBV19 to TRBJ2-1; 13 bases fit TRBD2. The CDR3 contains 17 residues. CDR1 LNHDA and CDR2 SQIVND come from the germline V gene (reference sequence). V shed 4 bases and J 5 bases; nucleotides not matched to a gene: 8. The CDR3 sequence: CASSKPRLAGGHNEQFF. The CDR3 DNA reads TGTGCCAGTAGTAAACCCCGACTAGCGGGGGGCCACAATGAGCAGTTCTTC.

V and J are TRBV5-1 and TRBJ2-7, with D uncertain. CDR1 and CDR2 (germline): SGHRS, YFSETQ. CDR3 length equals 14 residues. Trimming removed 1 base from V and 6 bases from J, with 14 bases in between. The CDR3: CASSLTQTVSEQYV. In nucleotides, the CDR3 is TGCGCCAGCAGCTTGACACAGACGGTTAGCGAGCAGTACGTC.

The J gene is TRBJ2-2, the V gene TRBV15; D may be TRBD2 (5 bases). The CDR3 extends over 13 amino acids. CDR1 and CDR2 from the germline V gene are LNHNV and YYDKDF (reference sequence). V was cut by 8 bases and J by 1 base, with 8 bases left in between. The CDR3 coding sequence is TGTGCCACCTCCAGCGGGAACACCGGGGAGCTGTTTTTT. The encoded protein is CATSSGNTGELFF.

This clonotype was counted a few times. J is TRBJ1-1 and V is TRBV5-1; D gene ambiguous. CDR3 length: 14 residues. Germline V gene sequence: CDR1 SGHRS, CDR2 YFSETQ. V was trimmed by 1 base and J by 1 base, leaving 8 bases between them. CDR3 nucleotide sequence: TGCGCCAGCAGCTTGTTGGAGGCGAACACTGAAGCTTTCTTT. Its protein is CASSLLEANTEAFF. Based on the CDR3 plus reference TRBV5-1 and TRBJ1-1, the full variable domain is KAGVTQTPRYLIKTRGQQVTLSCSPISGHRSVSWYQQTPGQGLQFLFEYFSETQRNKGNFPGRFSGRQFSNSRSEMNVSTLELGDSALYLCASSLLEANTEAFFGQGTRLTVV.

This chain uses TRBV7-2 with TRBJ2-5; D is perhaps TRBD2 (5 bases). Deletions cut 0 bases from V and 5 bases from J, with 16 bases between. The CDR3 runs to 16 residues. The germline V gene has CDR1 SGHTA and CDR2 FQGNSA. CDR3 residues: CASSLALRGGWETQYF. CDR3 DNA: TGTGCCAGCAGCTTAGCGCTTCGTGGAGGTTGGGAGACCCAGTACTTC. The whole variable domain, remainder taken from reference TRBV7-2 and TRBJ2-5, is GAGVSQSPSNKVTEKGKDVELRCDPISGHTALYWYRQSLGQGLEFLIYFQGNSAPDKSGLPSDRFSAERTGGSVSTLTIQRTQQEDSAVYLCASSLALRGGWETQYFGPGTRLLVL.